The present T cell receptor beta chain was sequenced within a study of cytomegalovirus exposure and HLA in healthy donors. The PCR made use of 60 Vbeta and 13 Jbeta primers. The assay was immunoSEQ multiplex PCR, and TCRdb's table has in-frame clones only and misses some. The table shows roughly 190,000 clones, with around 88% occurring only once. This receptor was taken from a man aged 40-49 years in good health and CMV-seropositive. Source material: PBMCs.

The DNA of the CDR3 is TGCGCCAGCAGCAGACAGGGTCAATTCATCGACGAGCAGTACTTC. This gives the protein CASSRQGQFIDEQYF. V gene TRBV5-1 combines with J gene TRBJ2-7, with 7 bases aligning to TRBD1. Germline V gene sequence: CDR1 SGHRS, CDR2 YFSETQ. This CDR3 is built from 15 residues. V was pared by 4 bases and J by 5 bases, with 12 bases of the junction left unmatched. Variable domain in full (rest from reference TRBV5-1 and TRBJ2-7): KAGVTQTPRYLIKTRGQQVTLSCSPISGHRSVSWYQQTPGQGLQFLFEYFSETQRNKGNFPGRFSGRQFSNSRSEMNVSTLELGDSALYLCASSRQGQFIDEQYFGPGTRLTVT.